The clone carrying this T cell receptor (beta chain) has ten or more counts. Its specificity is not known. The data were taken from a study of CD8 T cells in ankylosing spondylitis. Study observations and caveats: A motif of several highly homologous TCR beta variants was seen as apparently characteristic of ankylosing spondylitis blood.

Quantitative 5'-RACE with molecular barcodes was used to make the TCR beta libraries. TCRdb recomputed calls from the 5' RACE reads with MiXCR, one row per CDR3 protein. The sample has fewer than 450,000 distinct CDR3 sequences, roughly 18% seen once; the top ten hold approximately 0.93%. V shed 5 bases, J shed 1 base, and the junction held 5 bases outside the gene matches. The germline V gene encodes CDR1 MNHEY and CDR2 SVGAGI. The CDR3 has 15 amino acids. The sequence was collected from a male donor with ankylosing spondylitis. The sequenced material came from blood, either unsorted or a sorted T cell fraction (not recorded which). The gene calls are TRBV6-5 and TRBJ2-1; 7 nucleotides align to TRBD1. Here the CDR3 DNA reads TGTGCCAGCAGTCCTCGACAGGGATCCTACAATGAGCAGTTCTTC. This translates into CASSPRQGSYNEQFF.